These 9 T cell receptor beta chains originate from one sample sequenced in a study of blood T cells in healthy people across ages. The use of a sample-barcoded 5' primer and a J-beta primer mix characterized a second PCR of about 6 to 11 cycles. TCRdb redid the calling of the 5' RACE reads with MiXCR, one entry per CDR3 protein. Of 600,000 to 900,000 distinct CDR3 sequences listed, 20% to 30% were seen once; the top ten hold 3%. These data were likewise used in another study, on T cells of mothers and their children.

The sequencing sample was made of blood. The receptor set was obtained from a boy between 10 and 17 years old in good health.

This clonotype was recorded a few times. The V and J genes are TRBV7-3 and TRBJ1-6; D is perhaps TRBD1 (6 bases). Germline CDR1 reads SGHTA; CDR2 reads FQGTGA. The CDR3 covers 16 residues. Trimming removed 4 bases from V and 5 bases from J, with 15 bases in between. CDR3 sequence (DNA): TGTGCCAGCAGCTCAAAGGACAGAGCTAATAATTCACCCCTCCACTTT. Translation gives CASSSKDRANNSPLHF.

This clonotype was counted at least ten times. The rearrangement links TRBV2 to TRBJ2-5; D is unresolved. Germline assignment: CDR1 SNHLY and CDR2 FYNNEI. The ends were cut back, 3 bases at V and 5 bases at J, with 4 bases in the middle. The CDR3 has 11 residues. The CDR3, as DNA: TGTGCCAGCAGTGATGTGGAGACCCAGTACTTC. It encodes CASSDVETQYF.

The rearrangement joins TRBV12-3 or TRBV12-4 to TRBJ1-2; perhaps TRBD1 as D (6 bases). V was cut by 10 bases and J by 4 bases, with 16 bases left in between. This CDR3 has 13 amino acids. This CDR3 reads CAIEGEGSYGYTF. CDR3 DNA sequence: TGTGCCATCGAGGGGGAGGGTAGCTATGGCTACACCTTC.

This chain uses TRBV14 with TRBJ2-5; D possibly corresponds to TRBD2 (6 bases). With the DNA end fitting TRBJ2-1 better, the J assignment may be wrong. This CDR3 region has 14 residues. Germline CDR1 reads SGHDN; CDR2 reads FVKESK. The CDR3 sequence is CASSPPGGVDEQFF. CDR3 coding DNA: TGTGCCAGCAGCCCTCCCGGAGGGGTCGATGAGCAGTTCTTC.

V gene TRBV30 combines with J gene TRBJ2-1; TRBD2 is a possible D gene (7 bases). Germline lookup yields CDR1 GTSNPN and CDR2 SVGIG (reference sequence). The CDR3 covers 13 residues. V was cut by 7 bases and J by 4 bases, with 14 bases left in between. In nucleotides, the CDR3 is TGTGCCTCTAGGGGGGGGGAGTACAATGAGCAGTTCTTC. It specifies CASRGGEYNEQFF.

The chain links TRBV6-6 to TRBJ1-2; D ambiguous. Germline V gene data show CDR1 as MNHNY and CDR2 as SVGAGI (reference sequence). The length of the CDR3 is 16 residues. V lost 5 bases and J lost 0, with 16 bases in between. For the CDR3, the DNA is TGTGCCAGCAGTCCCCGACGAGTCGGAGCTAACTATGGCTACACCTTC. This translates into CASSPRRVGANYGYTF.

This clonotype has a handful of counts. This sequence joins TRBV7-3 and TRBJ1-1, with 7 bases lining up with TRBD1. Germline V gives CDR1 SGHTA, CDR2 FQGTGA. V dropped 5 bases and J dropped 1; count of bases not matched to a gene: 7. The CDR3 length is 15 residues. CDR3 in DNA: TGTGCCAGCAGCGTAGGGGGCACACAGAACACTGAAGCTTTCTTT. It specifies CASSVGGTQNTEAFF. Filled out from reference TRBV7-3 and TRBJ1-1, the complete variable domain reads GAGVSQTPSNKVTEKGKYVELRCDPISGHTALYWYRQSLGQGPEFLIYFQGTGAADDSGLPNDRFFAVRPEGSVSTLKIQRTERGDSAVYLCASSVGGTQNTEAFFGQGTRLTVV.

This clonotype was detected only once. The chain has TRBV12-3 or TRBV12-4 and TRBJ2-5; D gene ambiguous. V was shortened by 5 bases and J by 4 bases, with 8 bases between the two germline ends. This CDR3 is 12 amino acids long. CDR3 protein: CASSGYAETQYF. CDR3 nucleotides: TGTGCCAGCAGTGGGTACGCAGAGACCCAGTACTTC.

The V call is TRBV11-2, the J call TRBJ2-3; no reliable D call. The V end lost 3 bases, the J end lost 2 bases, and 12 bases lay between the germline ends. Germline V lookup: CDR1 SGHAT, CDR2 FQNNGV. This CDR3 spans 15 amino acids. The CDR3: CASSFDWGPTDTQYF. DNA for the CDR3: TGTGCCAGCAGCTTTGACTGGGGTCCCACAGATACGCAGTATTTT.